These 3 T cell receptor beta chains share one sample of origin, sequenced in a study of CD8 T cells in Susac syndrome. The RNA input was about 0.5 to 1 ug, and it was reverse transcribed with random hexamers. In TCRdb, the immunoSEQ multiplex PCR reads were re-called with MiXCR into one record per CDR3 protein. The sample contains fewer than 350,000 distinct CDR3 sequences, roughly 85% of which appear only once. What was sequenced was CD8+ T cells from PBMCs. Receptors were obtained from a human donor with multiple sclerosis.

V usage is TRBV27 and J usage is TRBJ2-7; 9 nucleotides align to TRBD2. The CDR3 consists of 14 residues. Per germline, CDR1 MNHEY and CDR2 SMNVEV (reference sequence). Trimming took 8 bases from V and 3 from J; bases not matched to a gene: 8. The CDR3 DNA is TGTGCCAGCTCTGTAGCGGGAGCGGACTACGAGCAGTACTTC. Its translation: CASSVAGADYEQYF.

The CDR3 loop reads CACDLVGIPGELFF. In nucleotides, the CDR3 is TGTGCCTGCGACTTAGTAGGGATCCCCGGGGAGCTGTTTTTT. V and J are TRBV30 and TRBJ2-2; D ambiguous. Trimming shortened V by 6 bases and J by 6 bases, and 17 bases separated the two germline ends. Germline loops: CDR1 GTSNPN, CDR2 SVGIG (reference sequence). The CDR3 runs to 14 residues.

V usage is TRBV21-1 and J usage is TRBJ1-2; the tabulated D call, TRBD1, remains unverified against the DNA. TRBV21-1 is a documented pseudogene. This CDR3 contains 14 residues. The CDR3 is CASNRTGLNYGYTF. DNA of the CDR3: TGTGCCAGCAACCGGACAGGACTTAACTATGGCTACACCTTC.